This T cell receptor beta chain comes out of a study of blood T cells in healthy people across ages. Study-wide findings and caveats: Comparison with aged donors showed that long-lived donors had more naive CD4+ cells and higher diversity.

With V trimmed by 3 bases and J by 6 bases, 8 bases remained unmatched. Germline CDR1 SEHNR, CDR2 FQNEAQ (reference sequence). The CDR3 contains 15 residues. The second PCR ran roughly 6 to 12 cycles with a sample-barcoded 5' primer and J-beta primers. MiXCR was run by TCRdb on the 5' RACE reads, yielding one entry per CDR3 protein. The sample yields some 560,000 distinct CDR3 sequences, about 26% seen once. This clonotype has just a few counts. Its antigen is not known. These data were likewise used in another study, on T cells of mothers and their children.

The receptor was derived from a boy aged 2-9 years in good health. The sample taken for sequencing was blood. This chain joins TRBV7-9 and TRBJ2-7, with 10 nucleotides matching TRBD2. The CDR3 sequence: CASSFLAGALREQYF. CDR3 in DNA: TGTGCCAGCAGCTTCCTAGCGGGAGCTCTCCGCGAGCAGTACTTC.